Below are 17 T cell receptor beta chains sequenced from a single sample in a study of metastatic and nonmetastatic thyroid tumors. Patients had received no treatment of any kind before thyroid surgery. TCRdb reanalyzed the PCR reads with MiXCR. Among fewer than 15,000 clones listed, under 30% were seen once. Sequencing was carried out using tumor tissue. The receptors derive from a female donor with papillary thyroid cancer or a benign thyroid nodule (not recorded which). Some clones in this sample may be carry-over from other donors' samples.

This clone was picked up many times. This chain joins TRBV5-1 and TRBJ1-2; tentative D call: TRBD1 (5 bases). The germline CDR1 and CDR2 sequences are SGHRS and YFSETQ. This CDR3 spans 13 amino acids. Trimming took 2 bases from V and 4 from J, leaving 9 bases between them. CDR3 sequence: CASSLVGTYGYTF. CDR3 DNA: TGCGCCAGCAGCTTAGTGGGGACCTATGGCTACACCTTC.

In this sample, this clone turned up many times. The rearrangement links TRBV11-3 to TRBJ2-1; the D gene could be TRBD1 or TRBD2 (7 bases each). The CDR3 extends over 16 amino acids. Per germline, CDR1 SGHNT and CDR2 YENEEA. Between the trimmed V and J ends, which lost 1 base and 8 bases, there was a span of 18 bases. CDR3 sequence reads: CASSLGVKGAGDEQFF. The CDR3 DNA sequence: TGTGCCAGCAGCTTAGGCGTGAAGGGGGCGGGGGATGAGCAGTTCTTC.

This clone is large. The V gene is TRBV5-1, the J gene TRBJ1-2; TRBD1 matches at 7 bases. The germline V gene has CDR1 SGHRS and CDR2 YFSETQ. The CDR3 is 15 amino acids. The V and J ends lost 3 bases and 5 bases, in that order; junction bases with no gene match: 10. DNA of the CDR3: TGCGCCAGCAGCTCGGGAGGCGGGACAGATTATGGCTACACCTTC. This sequence encodes CASSSGGGTDYGYTF.

In its sample, this clone was seen a few times. The gene calls are TRBV28 and TRBJ1-1, with D uncertain. Trimming took 5 bases from V and 6 from J, leaving 7 bases between them. This CDR3 contains 11 residues. Looked up from germline, CDR1 is MDHEN and CDR2 is SYDVKM. CDR3 protein: CASSNPSEAFF. CDR3 DNA: TGTGCCAGCAGTAACCCCTCTGAAGCTTTCTTT.

The chain employs TRBV11-1 and TRBJ1-2, with 7 bases lining up with TRBD1. The ends lost 1 base at V and 3 bases at J; junction bases unmatched: 5. The CDR3 is 15 residues long. Germline CDR1 reads SGHAT; CDR2 reads FQDESV (reference sequence). As DNA, the CDR3 is TGTGCCAGCAGCTTAGACCTAACAGGGGACTATGGCTACACCTTC. Translated: CASSLDLTGDYGYTF.

The CDR3 DNA reads TGTGCCAGCAGTTTTCAGGGAGGGGGTGAGACCCAGTACTTC. It is translated as CASSFQGGGETQYF. The rearrangement uses TRBV6-5 and TRBJ2-5, with a possible D match to TRBD2 (7 bases). This CDR3 has 14 residues. CDR1 is MNHEY and CDR2 is SVGAGI in the germline V gene. V shed 4 bases and J shed 5 bases, with 14 bases lying between them.

Only a few counts were recorded for this clone. The chain combines TRBV28 with TRBJ2-7; D may match TRBD1 or TRBD2 (6 bases each). The CDR3 is made up of 15 amino acids. V lost 5 bases to trimming and J lost 3 bases, with 17 bases between them. Germline V gene data show CDR1 as MDHEN and CDR2 as SYDVKM. CDR3 DNA: TGTGCCAGCAGTCCGTGGTGGGGGGCGTGCTACGAGCAGTACTTC. Translation: CASSPWWGACYEQYF.

The chain carries TRBV2 and TRBJ1-3; no clear D gene. The CDR3 is 14 amino acids. Trimming removed 9 bases at V and 0 bases at J, with 12 bases between. The V gene's germline CDR1 is SNHLY and CDR2 FYNNEI. The CDR3 DNA reads as TGTGCCAGTAGCCCCAGAAGCTCTGGAAACACCATATATTTT. Amino acids: CASSPRSSGNTIYF.

The gene calls are TRBV7-2 and TRBJ2-7, with D uncertain. Germline V CDR1 and CDR2: SGHTA, FQGNSA. This CDR3 spans 14 amino acids. V was cut by 4 bases and J by 9 bases, with 19 bases left in between. CDR3 DNA sequence: TGTGCCAGCAGCTCCCTTCTGGAACGGAAGGTGCAGTACTTC. Amino acids: CASSSLLERKVQYF.

The chain uses TRBV19 and TRBJ1-1; TRBD1 aligns across 8 bases. After removal of 8 bases from V and 6 bases from J, the junction contained 5 bases not matched to a gene. The CDR3 extends over 12 amino acids. The germline V gene has CDR1 LNHDA and CDR2 SQIVND (reference sequence). The CDR3 coding sequence is TGTGCCAGTTGGACAGGGAGCGCTGAAGCTTTCTTT. Translation: CASWTGSAEAFF.

This clone occurred a few times. The V gene is TRBV6-5, the J gene TRBJ2-7; 8 nucleotides match TRBD1. Looked up from germline, CDR1 is MNHEY and CDR2 is SVGAGI. V lost 4 bases, J lost 0 bases, and 2 bases stayed unmatched. The CDR3 loop spans 14 amino acids. CDR3 in DNA: TGTGCCAGCAGTTTGGGACAGGTCTCCTACGAGCAGTACTTC. This encodes CASSLGQVSYEQYF.

This clone was counted ten times or more. This chain uses TRBV10-3 with TRBJ2-3; 10 nucleotides agree with TRBD1. CDR1 and CDR2 from the germline V gene are ENHRY and SYGVKD. V dropped 5 bases and J dropped 4; count of bases not matched to a gene: 6. The CDR3 sequence is 15 residues long. The CDR3 DNA reads as TGTGCCATCAGTTCGACAGGGGGCGAGGCAGATACGCAGTATTTT. It encodes CAISSTGGEADTQYF.

This clone came up many times. V is TRBV4-1 and J is TRBJ2-7; perhaps TRBD1 as D (6 bases). The CDR3 length is 17 residues. V lost 1 base to trimming and J lost 4 bases, with 20 bases between them. Germline loops: CDR1 MGHRA, CDR2 YSYEKL. CDR3 DNA: TGCGCCAGCAGCCAAGGACTCCGGGACAATACTCTGTACGAGCAGTACTTC. This encodes CASSQGLRDNTLYEQYF.

This clone is classed as medium-sized. This sequence joins TRBV12-3 or TRBV12-4 and TRBJ2-2; no clear D. There are 13 residues in the CDR3. Trimming left V 0 bases short and J 5 bases short, with 4 bases between. The CDR3 is CASSLAGTGELFF. The CDR3 bases are TGTGCCAGCAGTTTAGCGGGGACCGGGGAGCTGTTTTTT.

The chain is built from TRBV30 and TRBJ2-7, with 8 bases aligning to TRBD2. Germline V lookup: CDR1 GTSNPN, CDR2 SVGIG (reference sequence). The CDR3 consists of 15 residues. J lost 3 bases, V lost 4 bases, and 11 bases had no gene match. The CDR3 is CAWTQPVLADYEQYF. The CDR3 DNA follows: TGTGCCTGGACCCAGCCGGTACTAGCGGACTACGAGCAGTACTTC.

The CDR3 spells CASSISGGGEKLFF. In DNA form, the CDR3 reads TGTGCCAGCAGTATCTCAGGGGGCGGTGAAAAACTGTTTTTT. The rearrangement joins TRBV28 to TRBJ1-4; TRBD1 matches at 8 bases. The trim removed 5 bases at V and 7 bases at J, leaving 6 bases unmatched. Germline V CDR1 and CDR2: MDHEN, SYDVKM. The CDR3 length is 14 residues. The full variable domain, completed using reference TRBV28 and TRBJ1-4, is DVKVTQSSRYLVKRTGEKVFLECVQDMDHENMFWYRQDPGLGLRLIYFSYDVKMKEKGDIPEGYSVSREKKERFSLILESASTNQTSMYLCASSISGGGEKLFFGSGTQLSVL.

The chain has TRBV11-1 and TRBJ2-3; weak D call: TRBD2 (5 bases). Germline V gives CDR1 SGHAT, CDR2 FQDESV (reference sequence). This CDR3 region has 15 residues. V gave up 2 bases and J gave up 1 base, with 10 bases separating them. This CDR3 reads CASSLRGDRTDTQYF. CDR3 bases: TGTGCCAGCAGCTTACGGGGAGATCGCACAGATACGCAGTATTTT. The whole variable domain, filled in from reference TRBV11-1 and TRBJ2-3, reads EAEVAQSPRYKITEKSQAVAFWCDPISGHATLYWYRQILGQGPELLVQFQDESVVDDSQLPKDRFSAERLKGVDSTLKIQPAELGDSAMYLCASSLRGDRTDTQYFGPGTRLTVL.